This T cell receptor beta chain was profiled in a study of graft-versus-host responses after intestinal transplantation. Study summary: Transplantation in recipients was multivisceral, liver-intestinal, or isolated intestinal. Every recipient underwent anti-thymocyte globulin induction, then tacrolimus and steroids for two to four years. Study-level findings and limits: Circulating GvH clone levels at their peak were associated with HvG declines (early post-transplant). Recipient-marrow GvH clones were detected, some having first appeared in ileum or blood.

Measured with immunoSEQ multiplex PCR; TCRdb has only the in-frame clones, and not every one. This repertoire shows approximately 90,000 clones, 88% found once; its top ten account for more than 0.25%. Per the germline V gene, CDR1 is LNHNV and CDR2 is YYDKDF (reference sequence). The CDR3 consists of 13 residues. V gave up 4 bases and J gave up 7 bases, with 12 bases separating them. Concerning this clone: Its antigen is not identified.

The chain combines TRBV15 with TRBJ2-3; D not resolved. The sequence was obtained from a human donor who was the organ donor for an intestinal transplant. The sample consisted of unstimulated CD4+ T cells sorted from spleen or lymph node cells, taken before transplant. CDR3 residues: CATSINLGNTQYF. Written as DNA, the CDR3 is TGTGCCACCAGCATTAACCTAGGAAATACGCAGTATTTT.